Reported below is one TCR beta chain. This clonotype has more than one count but fewer than ten. It lacks a known antigen. There are no base qualities to consult, and no much larger clone falls within one base. V is pared back by 4 bases and J by 13 bases, with 18 bases lying between the germline termini. Measured from the cysteine to the phenylalanine, the CDR3 is 13 residues long. Of the read, only the CDR3 DNA is kept; its 39 bases are in frame from base 1. CDR1 and CDR2, per the germline V gene, are SGDLS and YYNGEE. This entry is derived from a study of blood T cells in healthy people across ages (dated by TCRdb to 2013 to 2016). Context from the whole study: Template switching captured roughly one uniquely barcoded TCR beta cDNA molecule per two T cells in model experiments. Using deep sequencing normalized with unique cDNA molecular identifiers, the study measured how TCR beta repertoire diversity changes with age. The donors were split into four age groups: young (average around 16 years), middle-aged (about 40), aged (about 62) and long-lived (roughly 80). For two donors (one aged 18 to 29 and one aged 80 or older), the study analyzed two additional independent replicas of 1 million unique cDNA reads from the same blood draw. Summary of the overall study and its limitations: The long-lived group showed more naive CD4+ T cells, fewer expanded clones and increased TCR diversity than the aged group, suggesting age selection. There was a strong correlation between observed TCR beta diversity and the percentage of naive T cells measured by flow cytometry. Observed TCR beta diversity per million T cells fell roughly linearly with age, and a significant reduction was already apparent by age around 40. Total diversity estimates from one million sequenced T cells were considered lower bounds and underestimates. Conclusive comparison of naive and antigen-experienced compartments was prevented by the profiling of bulk unsorted PBMCs. The CMV infection status of donors was not known, potentially confounding age-related changes in expanded clonotypes.

Libraries were constructed by 5' RACE. Reads for this sample came from an Illumina HiSeq 2500. The second PCR ran for about 6 to 11 cycles and used a J-beta primer mix along with a sample-barcoded 5' primer. A unique molecular identifier was introduced onto each TCR beta cDNA molecule by a template-switch 5' adaptor carrying 12 random nucleotides. Each sample yielded at least 2.5 million CDR3-containing paired-end reads. First-strand cDNA was synthesized from all RNA with the Mint cDNA synthesis kit, primed by a TRBC-specific oligonucleotide. After uracil-DNA glycosylase treatment, a first 18-cycle PCR used universal primers M1SS and BC2_uni_R on all cDNA. Regarding the original processing steps: For normalization, 1 million high-quality reads were randomly selected from each sample, with every read carrying a distinct molecular identifier. Instead of being binned into consensus sequences, reads that shared molecular identifiers were thrown out. MiTCR, with a Q25 quality threshold and the strictest error-elimination algorithm, was used for CDR3 identification, clonotype clustering and error correction. Lower-bound total TCR beta diversity was estimated with a nonparametric unseen species model using Euler transformation. TCRdb reprocessing: public reads trimmed at Q25 with fastp, clones called with MiXCR, in-frame beta chains kept. Records with the same CDR3 protein are collapsed into one entry carrying the most frequent genes and DNA. The V and J calls, along with clone size, are taken from TCRdb and not from the paper's own processing. In this sample the table shows roughly 550,000 distinct CDR3 sequences, 24% of which occur a single time. The biggest ten clones account for just under 9% of the sample.

The approximately 40 donors, aged 6 to 90 years, were systemically healthy Caucasian individuals from Russia. Approximately 10 milliliters of peripheral blood were collected from each donor into EDTA-treated Vacutainer tubes. Ficoll-Paque density-gradient centrifugation was used to isolate PBMCs, with at least 7 million obtained per sample. Trizol reagent was used to extract total RNA from PBMCs, with at least 5.5 micrograms per sample. For every donor, flow cytometry on a PBMC aliquot measured the percentage of naive CD45RAhigh/CD27high T cells. This sample was also put to use in a study of T cells of mothers and their children. The second paper further reports: The donors were nine systemically healthy Caucasian individuals, made up of three mothers and their six children. cDNA synthesis consumed the entire amount of extracted RNA, loaded at 1.5 ug RNA in each 15 ul reaction. In the second PCR, sample barcodes and 2-4 random nucleotides were introduced via the M1S primer. More than 8 million TCR beta CDR3 reads were obtained from each mother, and roughly 3.1 million reads were obtained from each child. Thymic selection similarly shapes TCR recombination output in related and unrelated pairs, with minor effect from inherited differences. Normalized repertoire overlap in related mother-child pairs was always slightly higher than in unrelated mother-child pairs, but the difference was never significant. No persistent microchimeric T cell clones were detected, at a sensitivity of roughly 99 clones per million clonotypes. The study used deep NGS to compare TCR beta repertoires of mothers and children, seeking features distinguishing related mother-child pairs from unrelated individuals. On average, the children were roughly 12 +/- 4 years old, while the mothers were approximately 40 +/- 4 years old. Libraries were sequenced on Illumina HiSeq 2000 with 100+100 nt paired-end reads after adapter ligation with NEBNext reagents. To prevent cross-contamination, the mother and child libraries were prepared one month apart and sequenced in separate runs. For each donor, between about 500,000 and 2,100,000 distinct TCR beta clonotypes were identified. Naive TCR beta clonotypes were estimated from low-frequency clonotypes matched to each donor's FACS-determined naive share, without sorting.

This chain joins TRBV9 to TRBJ2-1; possibly the D gene is TRBD1, per 6 matching bases. Sequenced: blood. The source is a boy between 10 and 17 years old in good health. The bases are TGTGCCAGCAGCCGAAACTACCGGGACATTCAGTTCTTC. Translated, this gives CASSRNYRDIQFF.